This T cell receptor (beta chain) emerged from a study of T cells expressing NK-cell markers (dated by TCRdb to 2018 to 2020). Regarding the complete study: TCR beta-chain repertoires were profiled in sorted CD3+CD56+NKG2C+, CD3+CD56+NKG2C- and CD3+CD56-NKG2C+ T-cell subsets from several donors. All eight donors whose samples were sequenced were randomly selected healthy volunteers, three of them men and five women. Of the eight sequenced donors, seven were found to be HCMV-seropositive and one was found to be HCMV-seronegative. Sequencing of the libraries produced 2 x 150 bp reads on Illumina HiSeq 2000/2500, MiSeq or NextSeq. General findings and caveats noted by the study authors: In more than five donors, the dominant CD3+CD56+NKG2C+ clonotypes ranked among the top 10 CD8+ clonotypes, making up 1.0-7.0% of CD8+ T cells. Those dominant clonotypes were again the most abundant among CD3+CD56-NKG2C+ cells in a handful of donors, at roughly 25-60.1%. It remained unclear whether the expanded NKG2C-expressing T cell clones were specific for HCMV antigens.

To determine HCMV serostatus, a commercial ELISA kit was used to detect HCMV-specific IgG in serum. Ficoll density gradient centrifugation was used to isolate peripheral blood mononuclear cells from blood. For this clonotype: It lacks a known antigen.

Based on the germline V gene, the CDR1 and CDR2 sequences are KGHSH and LQKENI. Reading from cysteine to phenylalanine, the CDR3 counts 15 amino acids. The DNA is not on file. This sample was sequenced with an Illumina HiSeq 2000. TCR beta cDNA libraries were prepared using 5'RACE template switching, which introduced a universal primer site and unique molecular identifiers. Priming for cDNA synthesis came from the TCR beta constant segment, and two successive PCR amplification steps followed. The original methods were these. Reads were demultiplexed and grouped by UMI with MIGEC, and clonotypes were assembled and quantified with MiTCR. To remove erroneous sequences, TCR cDNA sequences were retained only when supported by two or more reads. The tcR package was used for downstream repertoire analysis, with clonotypes matched between fractions based on CDR3 nucleotide sequence plus V segment. Antigen specificity was annotated against VDJdb with VDJmatch, allowing one amino acid substitution in CDR3. After the reads were reprocessed by TCRdb, one entry was made per CDR3 protein sequence, with no DNA. These V and J calls rely on TCRdb rather than the paper's analysis. Per the sample table, the count is 300,000 to 500,000 distinct CDR3 sequences. The ten most abundant clones make up about 11% of the sample.

The specimen sequenced was blood T cells: a sorted CD56 or NKG2C T cell subset, CD4+ or CD8+ T cells, or bulk PBMC T cells (not recorded which). The rearranged segments are TRBV18 and TRBJ2-1; no DNA is available, so the TRBD1 call from TCRdb remains unchecked. The clonotype was recovered from a woman aged 45-65 years in good health. Donor details come from another sample of the same person, matched by shared clones. The CDR3 region has the sequence CASSRGGDGQNEQFF.